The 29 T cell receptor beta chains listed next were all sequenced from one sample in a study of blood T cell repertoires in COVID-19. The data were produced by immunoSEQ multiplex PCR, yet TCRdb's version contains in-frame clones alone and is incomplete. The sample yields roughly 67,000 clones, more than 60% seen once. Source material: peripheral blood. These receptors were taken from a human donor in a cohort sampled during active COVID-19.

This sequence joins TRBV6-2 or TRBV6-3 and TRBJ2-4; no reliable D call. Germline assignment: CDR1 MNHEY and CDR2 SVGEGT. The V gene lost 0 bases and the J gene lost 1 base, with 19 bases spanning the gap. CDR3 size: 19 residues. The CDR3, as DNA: TGTGCCAGCAGTTACTCCCCGGCAGGAATTTTTGAGGCCAAAAACATTCAGTACTTC. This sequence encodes CASSYSPAGIFEAKNIQYF.

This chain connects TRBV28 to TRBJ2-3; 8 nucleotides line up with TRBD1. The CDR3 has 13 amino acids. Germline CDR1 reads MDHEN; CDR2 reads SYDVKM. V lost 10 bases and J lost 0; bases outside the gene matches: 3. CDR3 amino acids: CATRTGSTDTQYF. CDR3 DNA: TGTGCCACCAGGACAGGGAGCACAGATACGCAGTATTTT.

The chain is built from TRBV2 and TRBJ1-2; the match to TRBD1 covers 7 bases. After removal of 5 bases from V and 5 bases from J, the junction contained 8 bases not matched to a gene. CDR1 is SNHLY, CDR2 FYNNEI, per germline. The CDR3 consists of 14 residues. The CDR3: CASSKGQEIYGYTF. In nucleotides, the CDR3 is TGTGCCAGCAGTAAAGGACAGGAGATTTATGGCTACACCTTC. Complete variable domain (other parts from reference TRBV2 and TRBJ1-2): EPEVTQTPSHQVTQMGQEVILRCVPISNHLYFYWYRQILGQKVEFLVSFYNNEISEKSEIFDDQFSVERPDGSNFTLKIRSTKLEDSAMYFCASSKGQEIYGYTFGSGTRLTVV.

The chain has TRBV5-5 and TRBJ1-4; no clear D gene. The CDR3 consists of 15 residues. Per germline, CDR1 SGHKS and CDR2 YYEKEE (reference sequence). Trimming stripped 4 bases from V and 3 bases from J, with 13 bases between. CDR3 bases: TGTGCCAGCAGCAGCGGGGATATGGCTAATGAAAAACTGTTTTTT. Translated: CASSSGDMANEKLFF.

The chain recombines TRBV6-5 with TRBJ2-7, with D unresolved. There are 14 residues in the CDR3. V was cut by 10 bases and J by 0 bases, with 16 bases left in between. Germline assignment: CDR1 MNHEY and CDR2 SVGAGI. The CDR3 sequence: CATTEYRSSYEQYF. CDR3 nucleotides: TGTGCCACCACCGAGTACCGGAGCTCCTACGAGCAGTACTTC.

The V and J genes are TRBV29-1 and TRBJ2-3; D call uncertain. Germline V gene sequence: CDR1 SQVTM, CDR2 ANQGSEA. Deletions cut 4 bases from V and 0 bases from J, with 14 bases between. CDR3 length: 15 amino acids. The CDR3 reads CSVGGTTTSTDTQYF. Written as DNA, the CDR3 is TGCAGCGTTGGTGGAACCACTACTAGCACAGATACGCAGTATTTT.

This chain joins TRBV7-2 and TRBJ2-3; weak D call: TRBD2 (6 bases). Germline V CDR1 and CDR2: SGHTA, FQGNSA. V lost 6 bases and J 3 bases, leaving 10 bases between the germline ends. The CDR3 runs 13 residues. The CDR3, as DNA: TGTGCCAGCAGGGGTGGGGGGACAGATACGCAGTATTTT. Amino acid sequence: CASRGGGTDTQYF.

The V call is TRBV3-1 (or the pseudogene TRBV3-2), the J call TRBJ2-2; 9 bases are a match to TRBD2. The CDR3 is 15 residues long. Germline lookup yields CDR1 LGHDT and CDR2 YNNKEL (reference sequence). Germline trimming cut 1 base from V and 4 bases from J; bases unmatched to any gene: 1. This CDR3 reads CASSQGLAATGELFF. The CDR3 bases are TGTGCCAGCAGCCAAGGACTAGCGGCCACCGGGGAGCTGTTTTTT.

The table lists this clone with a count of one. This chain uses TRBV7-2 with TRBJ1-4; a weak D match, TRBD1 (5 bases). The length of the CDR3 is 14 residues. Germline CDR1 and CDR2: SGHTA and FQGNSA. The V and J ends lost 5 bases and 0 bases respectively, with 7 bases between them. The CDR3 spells CASSKGSTNEKLFF. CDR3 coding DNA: TGTGCCAGCAGCAAGGGGTCAACTAATGAAAAACTGTTTTTT. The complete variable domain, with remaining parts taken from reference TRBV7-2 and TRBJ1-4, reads GAGVSQSPSNKVTEKGKDVELRCDPISGHTALYWYRQSLGQGLEFLIYFQGNSAPDKSGLPSDRFSAERTGGSVSTLTIQRTQQEDSAVYLCASSKGSTNEKLFFGSGTQLSVL.

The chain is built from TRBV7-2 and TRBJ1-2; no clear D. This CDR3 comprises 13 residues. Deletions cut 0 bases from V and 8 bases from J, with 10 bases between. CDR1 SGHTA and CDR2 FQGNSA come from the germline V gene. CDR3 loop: CASSLAGDRGYTF. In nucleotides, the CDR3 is TGTGCCAGCAGCTTAGCCGGGGATAGGGGCTACACCTTC.

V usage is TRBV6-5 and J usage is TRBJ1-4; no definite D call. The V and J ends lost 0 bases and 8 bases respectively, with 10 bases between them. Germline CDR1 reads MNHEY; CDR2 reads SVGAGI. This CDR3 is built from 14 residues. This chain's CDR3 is CASSYSRLGEKLFF. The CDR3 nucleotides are TGTGCCAGCAGTTACTCCCGACTCGGGGAAAAACTGTTTTTT.

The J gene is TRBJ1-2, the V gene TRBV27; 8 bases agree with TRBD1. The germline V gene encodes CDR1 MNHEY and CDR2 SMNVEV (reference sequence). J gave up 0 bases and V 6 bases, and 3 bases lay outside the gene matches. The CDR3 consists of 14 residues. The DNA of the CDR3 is TGTGCCAGCAGAACGACAGGGGCTAACTATGGCTACACCTTC. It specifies CASRTTGANYGYTF.

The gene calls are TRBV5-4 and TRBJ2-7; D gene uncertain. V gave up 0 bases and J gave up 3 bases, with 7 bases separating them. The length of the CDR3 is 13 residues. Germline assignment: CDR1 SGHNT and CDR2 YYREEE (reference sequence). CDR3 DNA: TGTGCCAGCAGCTTGGACAGTTTCTACGAGCAGTACTTC. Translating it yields CASSLDSFYEQYF.

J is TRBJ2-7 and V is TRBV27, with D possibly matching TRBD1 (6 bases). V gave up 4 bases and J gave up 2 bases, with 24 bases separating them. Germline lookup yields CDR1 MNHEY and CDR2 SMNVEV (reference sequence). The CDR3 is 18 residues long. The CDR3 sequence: CASSSSLLRDTAPYEQYF. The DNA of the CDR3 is TGTGCCAGCAGTTCCTCCCTACTCCGGGACACTGCGCCCTACGAGCAGTACTTC.

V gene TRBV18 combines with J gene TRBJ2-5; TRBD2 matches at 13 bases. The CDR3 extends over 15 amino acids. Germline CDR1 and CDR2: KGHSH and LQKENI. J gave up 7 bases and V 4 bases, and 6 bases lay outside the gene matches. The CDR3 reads CASSRTSGGGLTQYF. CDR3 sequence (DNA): TGTGCCAGCTCACGGACTAGCGGGGGCGGTCTGACCCAGTACTTC.

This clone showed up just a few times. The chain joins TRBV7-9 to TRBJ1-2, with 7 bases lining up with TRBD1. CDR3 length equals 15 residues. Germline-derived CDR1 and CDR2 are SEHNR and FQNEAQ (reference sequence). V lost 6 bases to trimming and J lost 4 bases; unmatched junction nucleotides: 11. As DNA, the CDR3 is TGTGCCAGCAGGCCTAGGACAGGTTCCGGCTATGGCTACACCTTC. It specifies CASRPRTGSGYGYTF.

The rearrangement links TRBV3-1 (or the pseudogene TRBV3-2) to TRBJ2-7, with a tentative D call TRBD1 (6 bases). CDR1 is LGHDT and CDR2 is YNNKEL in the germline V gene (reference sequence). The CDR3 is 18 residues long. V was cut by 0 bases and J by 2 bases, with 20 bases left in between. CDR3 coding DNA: TGTGCCAGCAGCCAAGATACCCCAGGGGAAAGAGGGGCCTACGAGCAGTACTTC. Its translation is CASSQDTPGERGAYEQYF.

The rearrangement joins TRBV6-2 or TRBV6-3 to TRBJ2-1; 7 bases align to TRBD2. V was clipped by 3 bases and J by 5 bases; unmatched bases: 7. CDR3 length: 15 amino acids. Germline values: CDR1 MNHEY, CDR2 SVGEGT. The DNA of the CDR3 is TGTGCCAGCAGTTATTGGGGGGAGGGTAACAATGAGCAGTTCTTC. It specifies CASSYWGEGNNEQFF.

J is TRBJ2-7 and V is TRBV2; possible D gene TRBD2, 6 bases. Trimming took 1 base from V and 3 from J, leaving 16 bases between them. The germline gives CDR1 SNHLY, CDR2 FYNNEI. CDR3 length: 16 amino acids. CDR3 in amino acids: CASSEVAGRQNYEQYF. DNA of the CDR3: TGTGCCAGCAGTGAAGTTGCGGGGAGGCAGAACTACGAGCAGTACTTC.

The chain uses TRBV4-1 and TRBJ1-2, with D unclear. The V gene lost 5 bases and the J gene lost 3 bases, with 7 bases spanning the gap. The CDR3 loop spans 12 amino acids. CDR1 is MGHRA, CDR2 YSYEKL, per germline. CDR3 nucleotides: TGCGCCAGCAGCAACCGGGACTATGGCTACACCTTC. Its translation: CASSNRDYGYTF.

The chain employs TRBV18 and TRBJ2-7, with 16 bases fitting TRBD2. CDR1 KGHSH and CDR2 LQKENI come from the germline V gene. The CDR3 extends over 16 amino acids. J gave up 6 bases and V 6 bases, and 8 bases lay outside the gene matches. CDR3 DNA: TGTGCCAGCTCTCAAGGGACTAGCGGGAGGGCCGTCGAGCAGTACTTC. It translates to CASSQGTSGRAVEQYF.

The CDR3 is CASSLAVDRGGEKLFF. The CDR3 DNA sequence: TGTGCCAGCAGCTTAGCCGTGGACAGGGGCGGTGAAAAACTGTTTTTT. The chain couples TRBV7-8 to TRBJ1-4; TRBD1 agrees at 9 bases. The CDR3 runs 16 residues. CDR1 is SGHVS and CDR2 is FQNEAQ in the germline V gene. The ends lost 0 bases at V and 7 bases at J; junction bases unmatched: 6.

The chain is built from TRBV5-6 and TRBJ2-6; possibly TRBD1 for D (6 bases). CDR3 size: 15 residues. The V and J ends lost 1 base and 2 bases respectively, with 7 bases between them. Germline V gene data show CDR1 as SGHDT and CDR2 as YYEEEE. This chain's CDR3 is CASSLSGAGANVLTF. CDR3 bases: TGTGCCAGCAGCTTGTCAGGGGCTGGGGCCAACGTCCTGACTTTC.

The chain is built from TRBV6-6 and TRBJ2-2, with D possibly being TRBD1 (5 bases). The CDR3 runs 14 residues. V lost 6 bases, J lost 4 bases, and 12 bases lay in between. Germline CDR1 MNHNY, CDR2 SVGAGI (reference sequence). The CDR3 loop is CASRIQGSTGELFF. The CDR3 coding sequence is TGTGCCAGCAGAATTCAGGGTTCCACCGGGGAGCTGTTTTTT.

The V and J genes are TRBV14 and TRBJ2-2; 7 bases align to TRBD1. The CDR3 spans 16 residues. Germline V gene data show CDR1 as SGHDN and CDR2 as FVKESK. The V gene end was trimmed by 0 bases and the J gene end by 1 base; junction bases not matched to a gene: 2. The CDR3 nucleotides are TGTGCCAGCAGCCAAGAGACAGGGCTGAACACCGGGGAGCTGTTTTTT. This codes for CASSQETGLNTGELFF.

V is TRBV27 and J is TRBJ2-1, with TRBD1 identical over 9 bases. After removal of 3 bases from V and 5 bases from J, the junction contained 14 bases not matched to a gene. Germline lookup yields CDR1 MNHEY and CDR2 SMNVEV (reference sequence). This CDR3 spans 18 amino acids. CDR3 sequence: CASSFARGRGTGHNEQFF. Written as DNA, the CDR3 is TGTGCCAGCAGTTTCGCCAGGGGGCGGGGGACAGGGCACAATGAGCAGTTCTTC.

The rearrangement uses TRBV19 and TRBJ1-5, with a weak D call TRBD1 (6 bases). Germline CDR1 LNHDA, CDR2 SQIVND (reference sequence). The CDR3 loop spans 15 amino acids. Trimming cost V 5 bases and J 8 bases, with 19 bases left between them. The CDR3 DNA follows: TGTGCCAGTAGTTTGACGGGACAAGACGATGAGCCCCAGCATTTT. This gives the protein CASSLTGQDDEPQHF.

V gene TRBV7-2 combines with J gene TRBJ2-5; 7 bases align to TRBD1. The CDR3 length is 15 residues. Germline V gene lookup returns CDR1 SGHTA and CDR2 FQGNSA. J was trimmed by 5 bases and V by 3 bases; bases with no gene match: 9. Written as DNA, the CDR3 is TGTGCCAGCAGCTTGACAGGGATGGGTCAGGAGACCCAGTACTTC. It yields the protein CASSLTGMGQETQYF.

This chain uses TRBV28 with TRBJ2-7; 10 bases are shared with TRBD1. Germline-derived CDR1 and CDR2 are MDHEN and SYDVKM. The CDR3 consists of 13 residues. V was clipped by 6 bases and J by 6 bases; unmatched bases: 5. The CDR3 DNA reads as TGTGCCAGCAGGGGGACAGGGGATCTCGAGCAGTACTTC. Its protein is CASRGTGDLEQYF.